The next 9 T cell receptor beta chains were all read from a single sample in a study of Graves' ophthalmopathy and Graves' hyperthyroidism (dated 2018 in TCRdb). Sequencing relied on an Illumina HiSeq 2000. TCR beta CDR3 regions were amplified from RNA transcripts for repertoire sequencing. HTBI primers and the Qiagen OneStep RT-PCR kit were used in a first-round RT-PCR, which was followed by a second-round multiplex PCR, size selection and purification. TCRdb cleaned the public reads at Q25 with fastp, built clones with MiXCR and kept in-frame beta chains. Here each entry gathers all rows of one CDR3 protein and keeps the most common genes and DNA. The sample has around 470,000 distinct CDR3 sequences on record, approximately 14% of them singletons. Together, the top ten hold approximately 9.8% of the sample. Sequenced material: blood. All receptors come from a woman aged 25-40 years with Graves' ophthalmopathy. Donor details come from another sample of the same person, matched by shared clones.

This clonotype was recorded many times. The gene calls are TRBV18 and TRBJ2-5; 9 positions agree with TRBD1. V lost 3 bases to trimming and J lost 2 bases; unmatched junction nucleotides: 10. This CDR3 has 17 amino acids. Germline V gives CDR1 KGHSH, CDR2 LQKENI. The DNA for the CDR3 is TGTGCCAGCTCACCTAGGCGGGACAGGGTGGAACAAGAGACCCAGTACTTC. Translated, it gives CASSPRRDRVEQETQYF.

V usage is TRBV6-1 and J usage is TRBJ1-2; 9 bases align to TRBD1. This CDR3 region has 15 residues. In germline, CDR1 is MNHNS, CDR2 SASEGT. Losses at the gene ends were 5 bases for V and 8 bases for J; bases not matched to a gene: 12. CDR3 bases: TGTGCCAGCAGTAGCCACCCCGGGACAGGGAGAGGCTACACCTTC. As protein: CASSSHPGTGRGYTF.

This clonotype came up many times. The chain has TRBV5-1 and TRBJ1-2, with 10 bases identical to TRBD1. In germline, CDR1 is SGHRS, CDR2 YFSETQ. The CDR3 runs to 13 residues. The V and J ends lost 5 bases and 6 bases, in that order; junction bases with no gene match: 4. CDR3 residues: CASRTGTGDGYTF. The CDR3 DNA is TGCGCCAGCAGGACCGGGACAGGGGATGGCTACACCTTC.

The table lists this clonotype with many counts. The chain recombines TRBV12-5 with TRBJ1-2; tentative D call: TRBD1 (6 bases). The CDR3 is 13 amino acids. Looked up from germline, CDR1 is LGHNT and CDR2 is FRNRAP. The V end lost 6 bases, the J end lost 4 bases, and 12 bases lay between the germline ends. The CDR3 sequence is CASGGGLAYGYTF. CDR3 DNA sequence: TGTGCTAGTGGGGGGGGGCTGGCCTATGGCTACACCTTC.

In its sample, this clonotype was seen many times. CDR3 coding DNA: TGCAGCGTTGGTATATCCCAGTACGAGCAGTACTTC. Translated: CSVGISQYEQYF. This chain uses TRBV29-1 with TRBJ2-7; D uncertain. V was cut by 4 bases and J by 4 bases, with 11 bases left in between. CDR1 and CDR2 (germline): SQVTM, ANQGSEA. The length of the CDR3 is 12 residues.

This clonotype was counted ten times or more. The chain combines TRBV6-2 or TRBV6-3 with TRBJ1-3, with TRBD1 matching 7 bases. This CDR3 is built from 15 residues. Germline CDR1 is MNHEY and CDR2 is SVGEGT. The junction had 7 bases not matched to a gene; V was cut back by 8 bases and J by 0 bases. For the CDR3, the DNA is TGTGCCAGCCTGAAGGGGGCTGTCTCTGGAAACACCATATATTTT. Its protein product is CASLKGAVSGNTIYF.

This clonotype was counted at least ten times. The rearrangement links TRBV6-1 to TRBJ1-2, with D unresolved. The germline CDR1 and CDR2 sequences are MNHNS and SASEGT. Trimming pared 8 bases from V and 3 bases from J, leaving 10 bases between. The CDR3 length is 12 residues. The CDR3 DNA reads TGTGCCAGCCGGACGCGGGACTATGGCTACACCTTC. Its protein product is CASRTRDYGYTF.

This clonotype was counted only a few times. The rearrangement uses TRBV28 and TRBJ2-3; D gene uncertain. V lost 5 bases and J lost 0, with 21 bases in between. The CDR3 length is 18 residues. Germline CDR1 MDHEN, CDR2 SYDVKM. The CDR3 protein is CASSPFAPDHTSTDTQYF. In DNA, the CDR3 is TGTGCCAGCAGTCCTTTCGCGCCGGACCACACTAGCACAGATACGCAGTATTTT.

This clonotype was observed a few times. In DNA, the CDR3 is TGTGCCAGCAGCCTGGGACGGAGTGCCGGGGAGCAGTACTTC. Translation gives CASSLGRSAGEQYF. The rearrangement links TRBV5-5 to TRBJ2-7; D is possibly TRBD1 or TRBD2 (5 bases each). The V and J ends lost 4 bases and 7 bases respectively, with 18 bases between them. The CDR3 totals 14 residues. Germline loops: CDR1 SGHKS, CDR2 YYEKEE (reference sequence). Looking up the rest from reference TRBV5-5 and TRBJ2-7 gives the full variable domain: DAGVTQSPTHLIKTRGQQVTLRCSPISGHKSVSWYQQVLGQGPQFIFQYYEKEERGRGNFPDRFSARQFPNYSSELNVNALLLGDSALYLCASSLGRSAGEQYFGPGTRLTVT.